A single sample gave rise to the 28 T cell receptor beta chains below, sequenced in a study of human versus mouse CDR3 diversity and MHC coevolution. Some clones are missing from TCRdb's copy, which holds only in-frame ones; the method was immunoSEQ multiplex PCR. The sample comprises tens of thousands of clones, over 85% of which are singletons, and about 1.5% rests with the top ten. The material sequenced was naive CD4+ T cells from blood. Noted subset: CD45RO-negative CD62L-positive naive CD4 T cells. These receptors all come from a person aged 30 to 69 in good health.

This clone showed up just once. The V call is TRBV18, the J call TRBJ2-7, with TRBD1 identical over 9 bases. The CDR3 consists of 15 residues. Trimming removed 4 bases from V and 1 base from J; junction bases left unmatched: 5. In germline, CDR1 is KGHSH, CDR2 LQKENI. The CDR3 region is CASSRTGGTSYEQYF. The DNA of the CDR3 is TGTGCCAGCTCACGTACAGGGGGCACGTCCTACGAGCAGTACTTC.

The chain joins TRBV18 to TRBJ1-1, with TRBD1 as a possible D gene (6 bases). Germline CDR1 is KGHSH and CDR2 is LQKENI. V lost 3 bases and J lost 3, with 11 bases in between. This CDR3 has 14 amino acids. CDR3 residues: CASSPREGDTEAFF. CDR3 coding DNA: TGTGCCAGCTCACCGAGGGAGGGGGACACTGAAGCTTTCTTT.

This sequence joins TRBV27 and TRBJ2-3, with 9 positions matching TRBD2. The germline V gene has CDR1 MNHEY and CDR2 SMNVEV (reference sequence). Losses at the gene ends were 4 bases for V and 2 bases for J; bases not matched to a gene: 7. CDR3 length: 16 amino acids. The CDR3 here is CASSSTAGGYTDTQYF. CDR3 sequence (DNA): TGTGCCAGCAGTTCCACAGCGGGGGGATACACAGATACGCAGTATTTT.

A single count supports this clone. V usage is TRBV19 and J usage is TRBJ2-5, with D hard to call. The CDR3 is made up of 13 amino acids. Trimming cost V 2 bases and J 3 bases, with 7 bases left between them. Germline V gives CDR1 LNHDA, CDR2 SQIVND (reference sequence). The CDR3 DNA sequence: TGTGCCAGTAGTATAAAACGGGAAGAGACCCAGTACTTC. Translated: CASSIKREETQYF.

This sequence joins TRBV15 and TRBJ1-1; TRBD1 matches 9 bases. The length of the CDR3 is 17 residues. J was trimmed by 3 bases and V by 0 bases; bases with no gene match: 8. The germline V gene has CDR1 LNHNV and CDR2 YYDKDF (reference sequence). The CDR3 DNA follows: TGTGCCACCAGCAGAGATGGGACAGGGAACAAGGACACTGAAGCTTTCTTT. Its protein is CATSRDGTGNKDTEAFF.

The V call is TRBV5-1, the J call TRBJ1-2; D might be TRBD1 (5 bases). The CDR3 runs to 15 residues. The germline gives CDR1 SGHRS, CDR2 YFSETQ. With 1 base removed from V and 4 bases from J, the gap between germline ends came to 14 bases. The CDR3 loop is CASSLNQGAIYGYTF. The CDR3 DNA reads as TGCGCCAGCAGCTTGAATCAGGGCGCGATCTATGGCTACACCTTC.

The chain is built from TRBV9 and TRBJ1-6; D might be TRBD1 (6 bases). Germline CDR1 SGDLS, CDR2 YYNGEE. The CDR3 covers 13 residues. Trimming took off 3 bases at V and 7 bases at J, with 8 bases between the two ends. CDR3 coding DNA: TGTGCCAGCAGCGCTCAGGGGAATTCACCCCTCCACTTT. This encodes CASSAQGNSPLHF.

The V call is TRBV30, the J call TRBJ1-2; D ambiguous. Trimming shortened V by 3 bases and J by 3 bases, and 17 bases separated the two germline ends. In germline, CDR1 is GTSNPN, CDR2 SVGIG (reference sequence). The CDR3 runs 15 residues. CDR3: CAWRYRPLRDYGYTF. The CDR3 DNA sequence: TGTGCCTGGAGATATCGACCCCTTCGGGACTATGGCTACACCTTC.

The V gene is TRBV6-5, the J gene TRBJ1-6; the D is unclear. The V gene lost 10 bases and the J gene lost 0 bases, with 13 bases spanning the gap. The CDR3 is 15 amino acids. Germline V gives CDR1 MNHEY, CDR2 SVGAGI. Here the CDR3 DNA reads TGTGCCACTATCCTACGGAGCTCCTATAATTCACCCCTCCACTTT. It translates to CATILRSSYNSPLHF.

The chain recombines TRBV28 with TRBJ1-2; D possibly corresponds to TRBD1 (6 bases). Trimming took 3 bases from V and 6 from J, leaving 14 bases between them. From germline, CDR1 is MDHEN and CDR2 SYDVKM. This CDR3 contains 14 residues. CDR3 coding DNA: TGTGCCAGCAGTTTCGGTACAGGGATGAATGGCTACACCTTC. This encodes CASSFGTGMNGYTF.

The table lists this clone with a count of one. This chain uses TRBV7-2 with TRBJ2-7, with D possibly being TRBD2 (5 bases). The CDR3 is 14 amino acids. From germline, CDR1 is SGHTA and CDR2 FQGNSA. Trimming took 1 base from V and 3 from J, leaving 10 bases between them. In DNA, the CDR3 is TGTGCCAGCAGCTTAGTAACTAGGAACTACGAGCAGTACTTC. Protein sequence: CASSLVTRNYEQYF. The entire variable domain, with the rest obtained from reference TRBV7-2 and TRBJ2-7, is as follows: GAGVSQSPSNKVTEKGKDVELRCDPISGHTALYWYRQSLGQGLEFLIYFQGNSAPDKSGLPSDRFSAERTGGSVSTLTIQRTQQEDSAVYLCASSLVTRNYEQYFGPGTRLTVT.

The rearrangement joins TRBV30 to TRBJ1-3, with a possible D match to TRBD1 (5 bases). Germline-derived CDR1 and CDR2 are GTSNPN and SVGIG (reference sequence). Trimming cost V 1 base and J 0 bases, with 7 bases left between them. The CDR3 covers 14 residues. The CDR3 is CAWSDRSSGNTIYF. In nucleotides, the CDR3 is TGTGCCTGGAGTGACAGGTCCTCTGGAAACACCATATATTTT. Full variable domain (rest looked up from reference TRBV30 and TRBJ1-3): SQTIHQWPATLVQPVGSPLSLECTVEGTSNPNLYWYRQAAGRGLQLLFYSVGIGQISSEVPQNLSASRPQDRQFILSSKKLLLSDSGFYLCAWSDRSSGNTIYFGEGSWLTVV.

This rearrangement joins TRBV7-6 to TRBJ1-5; D is undetermined. This CDR3 has 16 residues. Germline loops: CDR1 SGHVS, CDR2 FNYEAQ. Trimming shortened V by 1 base and J by 0 bases, and 10 bases separated the two germline ends. The DNA for the CDR3 is TGTGCCAGCAGCTTAGGGGCACTTTATAGCAATCAGCCCCAGCATTTT. This encodes CASSLGALYSNQPQHF.

The chain is built from TRBV19 and TRBJ1-2; no definite D call. V was clipped by 5 bases and J by 7 bases, with 8 bases between them. There are 11 residues in the CDR3. Germline V lookup: CDR1 LNHDA, CDR2 SQIVND (reference sequence). The CDR3 protein is CASSVGGGYTF. The CDR3 region has the DNA TGTGCCAGTAGTGTCGGAGGTGGCTACACCTTC.

The rearrangement uses TRBV7-9 and TRBJ2-1; D is unclear. Per the germline V gene, CDR1 is SEHNR and CDR2 is FQNEAQ (reference sequence). V was cut by 7 bases and J by 8 bases, with 9 bases left in between. This CDR3 is 11 amino acids long. CDR3 nucleotides: TGTGCCAGCAACCCCGGTGATGAGCAGTTCTTC. This sequence encodes CASNPGDEQFF.

CDR3 sequence: CASSALTGVNTEAFF. The CDR3 DNA is TGTGCCAGCAGTGCCCTTACAGGGGTGAACACTGAAGCTTTCTTT. The rearrangement joins TRBV6-1 to TRBJ1-1, with 7 bases lining up with TRBD1. Per the germline V gene, CDR1 is MNHNS and CDR2 is SASEGT. CDR3 length: 15 amino acids. After removal of 4 bases from V and 0 bases from J, the junction contained 5 bases not matched to a gene.

The V gene is TRBV18, the J gene TRBJ1-3; D ambiguous. Germline V CDR1 and CDR2: KGHSH, LQKENI. The CDR3 consists of 17 residues. The V end lost 1 base, the J end lost 0 bases, and 13 bases lay between the germline ends. The DNA for the CDR3 is TGTGCCAGCTCACCACTCCCCGTCACGGTCTCTGGAAACACCATATATTTT. Translating gives CASSPLPVTVSGNTIYF. The entire variable domain, with the rest obtained from reference TRBV18 and TRBJ1-3, is as follows: NAGVMQNPRHLVRRRGQEARLRCSPMKGHSHVYWYRQLPEEGLKFMVYLQKENIIDESGMPKERFSAEFPKEGPSILRIQQVVRGDSAAYFCASSPLPVTVSGNTIYFGEGSWLTVV.

In this sample, this clone turned up once. The V call is TRBV27, the J call TRBJ2-7; D not certain. Germline CDR1 is MNHEY and CDR2 is SMNVEV (reference sequence). The CDR3 extends over 13 amino acids. V was trimmed by 5 bases and J by 1 base, leaving 9 bases between them. DNA of the CDR3: TGTGCCAGCAGTGCGATAAATTCCTACGAGCAGTACTTC. The encoded protein is CASSAINSYEQYF.

The CDR3 DNA reads as TGTGCCAGCAGCTTTATTACAGGGACGAACACTGAAGCTTTCTTT. Encoded protein: CASSFITGTNTEAFF. V usage is TRBV5-6 and J usage is TRBJ1-1; possible D gene TRBD1, 6 bases. CDR1 and CDR2 (germline): SGHDT, YYEEEE. The CDR3 spans 15 residues. Deletions cut 2 bases from V and 1 base from J, with 12 bases between.

CDR3 amino acids: CASSKGHASYEQYF. DNA for the CDR3: TGTGCCAGCAGCAAAGGACACGCTTCCTACGAGCAGTACTTC. The chain has TRBV7-2 and TRBJ2-5, with a weak D call TRBD1 (5 bases). The DNA end lines up better with TRBJ2-7; the J call may be wrong. The CDR3 runs 14 residues. Germline CDR1 and CDR2: SGHTA and FQGNSA.

This rearrangement joins TRBV2 to TRBJ1-2, with unresolved D. CDR1 is SNHLY and CDR2 is FYNNEI in the germline V gene. V was trimmed by 3 bases and J by 0 bases, leaving 11 bases between them. CDR3 length equals 15 residues. CDR3 DNA sequence: TGTGCCAGCAGTGAGGGTAACAGTCCTAACTATGGCTACACCTTC. This codes for CASSEGNSPNYGYTF.

The genes are TRBV28 and TRBJ2-7, with TRBD1 matching over 9 bases. The CDR3 has 18 residues. CDR1 and CDR2 (germline): MDHEN, SYDVKM. The V gene end was trimmed by 3 bases and the J gene end by 1 base; junction bases not matched to a gene: 13. CDR3 residues: CASSFPVMGTGSSYEQYF. The CDR3 nucleotides are TGTGCCAGCAGTTTCCCCGTAATGGGGACAGGGTCATCCTACGAGCAGTACTTC.

The genes are TRBV5-1 and TRBJ2-1, with D tentatively TRBD2 (6 bases). Trimming shortened V by 4 bases and J by 1 base, and 12 bases separated the two germline ends. The germline V gene has CDR1 SGHRS and CDR2 YFSETQ. There are 15 residues in the CDR3. The CDR3 sequence: CASSPEGQSYNEQFF. Here the CDR3 DNA reads TGCGCCAGCAGCCCGGAGGGGCAGTCCTACAATGAGCAGTTCTTC.

The gene calls are TRBV5-5 and TRBJ2-7; TRBD1 might be the D (7 bases). V gave up 3 bases and J gave up 9 bases, with 28 bases separating them. Germline-derived CDR1 and CDR2 are SGHKS and YYEKEE (reference sequence). CDR3 length: 17 amino acids. The CDR3 nucleotides are TGTGCCAGCAGCTCCCCCGGGCGGGACAGACGTATGGACGGGCAGTACTTC. Translated, it gives CASSSPGRDRRMDGQYF. Together with reference TRBV5-5 and TRBJ2-7, the CDR3 gives the full variable domain: DAGVTQSPTHLIKTRGQQVTLRCSPISGHKSVSWYQQVLGQGPQFIFQYYEKEERGRGNFPDRFSARQFPNYSSELNVNALLLGDSALYLCASSSPGRDRRMDGQYFGPGTRLTVT.

V and J are TRBV18 and TRBJ2-1; D may be TRBD2 (6 bases). The ends were cut back, 4 bases at V and 7 bases at J, with 20 bases in the middle. Per germline, CDR1 KGHSH and CDR2 LQKENI. This CDR3 is 16 amino acids long. DNA of the CDR3: TGTGCCAGCTCACAGACTCCATCTCTAGCGAATAATGAGCAGTTCTTC. Residues: CASSQTPSLANNEQFF. Full variable domain (rest looked up from reference TRBV18 and TRBJ2-1): NAGVMQNPRHLVRRRGQEARLRCSPMKGHSHVYWYRQLPEEGLKFMVYLQKENIIDESGMPKERFSAEFPKEGPSILRIQQVVRGDSAAYFCASSQTPSLANNEQFFGPGTRLTVL.

This rearrangement joins TRBV7-3 to TRBJ2-2; 7 nucleotides align to TRBD2. This CDR3 spans 14 amino acids. V lost 11 bases to trimming and J lost 4 bases; unmatched junction nucleotides: 10. Germline values: CDR1 SGHTA, CDR2 FQGTGA. The CDR3 nucleotides are TGTGCCTCAGGAGGGCGGGGGACCACCGGGGAGCTGTTTTTT. Protein: CASGGRGTTGELFF.

This sequence joins TRBV7-2 and TRBJ2-7; 8 bases are shared with TRBD1. Germline CDR1 is SGHTA and CDR2 is FQGNSA. V lost 5 bases and J lost 1; bases outside the gene matches: 4. CDR3 length: 14 residues. The CDR3 DNA sequence: TGTGCCAGCAGCCTACGACAGGGGTCCTACGAGCAGTACTTC. This codes for CASSLRQGSYEQYF. The full variable domain, with the rest looked up from reference TRBV7-2 and TRBJ2-7, is GAGVSQSPSNKVTEKGKDVELRCDPISGHTALYWYRQSLGQGLEFLIYFQGNSAPDKSGLPSDRFSAERTGGSVSTLTIQRTQQEDSAVYLCASSLRQGSYEQYFGPGTRLTVT.

This chain joins TRBV6-1 and TRBJ2-7; a weak D match, TRBD2 (6 bases). Between the trimmed V and J ends, which lost 8 bases and 4 bases, there was a span of 12 bases. This CDR3 contains 12 residues. Per germline, CDR1 MNHNS and CDR2 SASEGT. Here the CDR3 reads CASAGTQYEQYF. CDR3 sequence (DNA): TGTGCCAGCGCCGGGACTCAGTACGAGCAGTACTTC.